This T cell receptor (beta chain) was captured in a study of shared clonotypes between healthy human individuals. Germline values: CDR1 SQVTM, CDR2 ANQGSEA. CDR3 size: 14 residues. Trimming removed 3 bases at V and 4 bases at J, with 15 bases between. Healthy adults negative for HIV, lacking recent acute infections or vaccinations, served as donors. About this clone: Its cognate antigen is unknown.

Study findings and constraints: The study's rarefaction showed incomplete sorted-subset sequencing despite large depth.

Repertoires were generated with immunoSEQ multiplex PCR, while TCRdb's copy carries only in-frame clones and drops some. The sample holds roughly 2.5 million clones, just over 90% seen once. The clonotype comes from a man between 18 and 29 years old in good health. Material: naive CD4+ T cells sorted from blood. The subset is: CD45RA+ positively selected. This chain links TRBV29-1 with TRBJ1-1; perhaps TRBD1 as D (6 bases). CDR3 nucleotide sequence: TGCAGCGTTGAGAACAGGGCGAGGTTCACTGAAGCTTTCTTT. Encoded protein: CSVENRARFTEAFF.